Given below is one TCR beta chain in context. The target antigen is unknown. These data come from a study of CD8+CD57+ T cells in acquired aplastic anemia. Background on the study: The study obtained an average of around 3.4 ug of DNA from sorted CD4+ and CD8+ cells.

Profiling of TCR beta VDJ combinations and CDR3 sequences used genomic DNA as template. Each CDR3 protein is one row after TCRdb ran MiXCR on the reads. Of around 430,000 distinct CDR3 sequences in the sample, under 40% are singletons; the top ten hold nearly 0.85%. Germline V gene data show CDR1 as SNHLY and CDR2 as FYNNEI. The CDR3 extends over 14 amino acids. Trimming pared 11 bases from V and 4 bases from J, leaving 18 bases between. Study-wide findings and caveats: Patients and controls had in common fewer than 30 CD8+ CDR3 sequences.

Selection for sequencing was limited to patients who had shown CD8+CD57+ cell expansion by flow cytometry. Patients, without exception, had severe acquired aplastic anemia. There was no therapy given to any patient before the blood sampling took place. Sequencing was done on a sample of sorted CD4+, CD8+, or CD8+CD57+ T cells (not recorded which) from PBMCs. The origin of this receptor is a human donor with aplastic anemia. The chain employs TRBV2 and TRBJ1-5, with a possible D match to TRBD1 (6 bases). The CDR3 DNA follows: TGTGCCTGGAGTGTTGGGGGCCAAAATCAGCCCCAGCATTTT. Amino acids: CAWSVGGQNQPQHF.